Listed below are T cell receptor beta chains from one sample, sequenced in a study of response to subunit inactivated influenza vaccine. From the RT-PCR reads, TCRdb called clonotypes with MiXCR, one entry per CDR3 protein. In the table there are over 400,000 distinct CDR3 sequences, over 10% of which are singletons. The sequences come from PBMCs from blood, collected about 40 days after vaccination. The origin of the receptors is a man aged 45-65 years who received an inactivated influenza vaccine. Both conserved end residues are part of each CDR3. Fields, in order: clone size, J gene, CDR3 length, V gene, D gene, CDR3 protein, CDR3 DNA. A D gene is named only where the DNA matches it firmly. Rows give clone size only sometimes, using once, few, many, or a class for an expanded clone.

clone size: few; J gene: TRBJ2-3; CDR3 length: 16; V gene: TRBV5-1; D gene: NA; CDR3 protein: CASSLVAGSSTDTQYF; CDR3 DNA: TGCGCCAGCAGCTTGGTGGCGGGATCTAGCACAGATACGCAGTATTTT
clone size: many; J gene: TRBJ2-2; CDR3 length: 14; V gene: TRBV5-1; D gene: TRBD2; CDR3 protein: CASSFQGGTGELFF; CDR3 DNA: TGCGCCAGCAGCTTCCAGGGAGGGACCGGGGAGCTGTTTTTT
clone size: few; J gene: TRBJ1-4; CDR3 length: 14; V gene: TRBV6-1; D gene: TRBD1; CDR3 protein: CASRTGDVGEKLFF; CDR3 DNA: TGTGCCAGCAGAACAGGGGATGTTGGTGAAAAACTGTTTTTT
clone size: few; J gene: TRBJ2-1; CDR3 length: 14; V gene: TRBV20-1; D gene: TRBD2; CDR3 protein: CSAQGGPAYNEQFF; CDR3 DNA: TGCAGTGCTCAGGGAGGGCCGGCCTACAATGAGCAGTTCTTC
clone size: NA; J gene: TRBJ2-7; CDR3 length: 15; V gene: TRBV10-3; D gene: TRBD2; CDR3 protein: CAISDGTSVHYEQYF; CDR3 DNA: TGTGCCATCAGTGATGGGACTAGCGTACACTACGAGCAGTACTTC
clone size: few; J gene: TRBJ2-4; CDR3 length: 15; V gene: TRBV7-3; D gene: NA; CDR3 protein: CASSLDSSAPNIQYF; CDR3 DNA: TGTGCCAGCAGCTTAGATAGTTCTGCGCCTAACATTCAGTACTTC
clone size: many; J gene: TRBJ2-2; CDR3 length: 15; V gene: TRBV29-1; D gene: NA; CDR3 protein: CSVEDRGTHTGELFF; CDR3 DNA: TGCAGCGTTGAAGATCGAGGGACGCACACCGGGGAGCTGTTTTTT
clone size: few; J gene: TRBJ2-5; CDR3 length: 13; V gene: TRBV10-3; D gene: NA; CDR3 protein: CAISVGAQETQYF; CDR3 DNA: TGTGCCATCAGTGTGGGGGCGCAGGAGACCCAGTACTTC
clone size: few; J gene: TRBJ2-2; CDR3 length: 16; V gene: TRBV3-1; D gene: TRBD1; CDR3 protein: CASSPRPGTGHGELFF; CDR3 DNA: TGTGCCAGCAGCCCCCGGCCCGGGACAGGGCACGGGGAGCTGTTTTTT
clone size: many; J gene: TRBJ2-3; CDR3 length: 13; V gene: TRBV20-1; D gene: TRBD2; CDR3 protein: CSARLAGGDTQYF; CDR3 DNA: TGCAGTGCTAGACTCGCGGGGGGGGATACGCAGTATTTT
clone size: few; J gene: TRBJ1-2; CDR3 length: 15; V gene: TRBV4-3; D gene: NA; CDR3 protein: CASSQDSQNNYGYTF; CDR3 DNA: TGCGCCAGCAGCCAAGATTCCCAGAATAACTATGGCTACACCTTC
clone size: few; J gene: TRBJ2-1; CDR3 length: 14; V gene: TRBV5-5; D gene: NA; CDR3 protein: CASSPAPFNNEQFF; CDR3 DNA: TGTGCCAGCAGCCCGGCGCCATTTAACAATGAGCAGTTCTTC
clone size: NA; J gene: TRBJ2-3; CDR3 length: 12; V gene: TRBV27; D gene: NA; CDR3 protein: CASGGDSGTQYF; CDR3 DNA: TGTGCCAGCGGGGGGGACAGCGGTACGCAGTATTTT
clone size: few; J gene: TRBJ2-7; CDR3 length: 16; V gene: TRBV29-1; D gene: TRBD2; CDR3 protein: CSVRLAGTFPAYEQYF; CDR3 DNA: TGCAGCGTTCGACTAGCGGGAACCTTCCCGGCCTACGAGCAGTACTTC
clone size: NA; J gene: TRBJ2-3; CDR3 length: 15; V gene: TRBV6-5; D gene: TRBD2; CDR3 protein: CASSYGLARADTQYF; CDR3 DNA: TGTGCCAGCAGTTACGGACTAGCCCGCGCAGATACGCAGTATTTT
clone size: many; J gene: TRBJ1-1; CDR3 length: 10; V gene: TRBV20-1; D gene: NA; CDR3 protein: CSVRTVEAFF; CDR3 DNA: TGCAGTGTTAGGACGGTTGAAGCTTTCTTT
clone size: NA; J gene: TRBJ2-7; CDR3 length: 14; V gene: TRBV11-2; D gene: NA; CDR3 protein: CASSLDWSSYEQYF; CDR3 DNA: TGTGCCAGCAGTTTGGACTGGAGCTCCTACGAGCAGTACTTC
clone size: NA; J gene: TRBJ1-6; CDR3 length: 19; V gene: TRBV4-2; D gene: TRBD1; CDR3 protein: CASRVTGTGGFSGNSPLHF; CDR3 DNA: TGTGCCAGCAGAGTTACCGGGACAGGGGGCTTCAGTGGGAATTCACCCCTCCACTTT
clone size: many; J gene: TRBJ2-3; CDR3 length: 16; V gene: TRBV5-1; D gene: TRBD2; CDR3 protein: CASSQGLAGLINTQYF; CDR3 DNA: TGCGCCAGCAGCCAAGGACTAGCGGGCCTTATTAATACGCAGTATTTT
clone size: NA; J gene: TRBJ2-1; CDR3 length: 14; V gene: TRBV28; D gene: TRBD1; CDR3 protein: CASRGQGVIDEQFF; CDR3 DNA: TGTGCCAGCAGGGGACAGGGGGTTATCGATGAGCAGTTCTTC
clone size: few; J gene: TRBJ2-1; CDR3 length: 16; V gene: TRBV20-1; D gene: NA; CDR3 protein: CCARDLYSSSYNEQFF; CDR3 DNA: TGCTGTGCTAGAGATCTCTATTCGAGCTCCTACAATGAGCAGTTCTTC
clone size: few; J gene: TRBJ2-7; CDR3 length: 14; V gene: TRBV12-3/TRBV12-4; D gene: NA; CDR3 protein: CASSFRQGIYEQYF; CDR3 DNA: TGTGCCAGCAGTTTCCGGCAGGGTATCTACGAGCAGTACTTC
clone size: few; J gene: TRBJ2-4; CDR3 length: 15; V gene: TRBV6-1; D gene: TRBD1; CDR3 protein: CASSLGQGGENIQYF; CDR3 DNA: TGTGCCAGCAGCCTCGGACAGGGCGGGGAAAACATTCAGTACTTC
clone size: few; J gene: TRBJ2-1; CDR3 length: 12; V gene: TRBV7-2; D gene: NA; CDR3 protein: CASSSPWNEQFF; CDR3 DNA: TGTGCCAGCAGCTCCCCTTGGAATGAGCAGTTCTTC
clone size: many; J gene: TRBJ2-4; CDR3 length: 15; V gene: TRBV11-2; D gene: NA; CDR3 protein: CASSLDPGTQNIQYF; CDR3 DNA: TGTGCCAGCAGCTTAGACCCCGGGACTCAAAACATTCAGTACTTC
clone size: many; J gene: TRBJ1-2; CDR3 length: 13; V gene: TRBV7-9; D gene: NA; CDR3 protein: CASSPSPAGGYTF; CDR3 DNA: TGTGCCAGCAGCCCGAGTCCGGCCGGGGGCTACACCTTC
clone size: few; J gene: TRBJ1-2; CDR3 length: 14; V gene: TRBV4-3; D gene: NA; CDR3 protein: CASSQQGARDGYTF; CDR3 DNA: TGCGCCAGCAGCCAACAAGGGGCTCGGGATGGCTACACCTTC
clone size: many; J gene: TRBJ2-2; CDR3 length: 16; V gene: TRBV12-3/TRBV12-4; D gene: TRBD1; CDR3 protein: CASSQDRVWRTGELFF; CDR3 DNA: TGTGCCAGCAGCCAGGACAGGGTATGGCGGACCGGGGAGCTGTTTTTT
clone size: few; J gene: TRBJ2-7; CDR3 length: 13; V gene: TRBV5-6; D gene: TRBD1; CDR3 protein: CASSWTGEDEQYF; CDR3 DNA: TGTGCCAGCAGCTGGACAGGGGAGGACGAGCAGTACTTC
clone size: many; J gene: TRBJ2-7; CDR3 length: 14; V gene: TRBV20-1; D gene: NA; CDR3 protein: CSAVKISGEGEQYF; CDR3 DNA: TGCAGTGCAGTCAAAATTTCGGGGGAAGGTGAGCAGTACTTC
clone size: many; J gene: TRBJ2-1; CDR3 length: 14; V gene: TRBV20-1; D gene: TRBD1; CDR3 protein: CSASRTGGFNEQFF; CDR3 DNA: TGCAGTGCTAGCAGGACAGGGGGGTTCAATGAGCAGTTCTTC
clone size: few; J gene: TRBJ2-7; CDR3 length: 15; V gene: TRBV10-1; D gene: TRBD2; CDR3 protein: CASSESGLAGYEQYF; CDR3 DNA: TGCGCCAGCAGTGAGTCGGGACTAGCGGGGTACGAGCAGTACTTC
clone size: few; J gene: TRBJ2-2; CDR3 length: 13; V gene: TRBV14; D gene: NA; CDR3 protein: CASSQSPTGELFF; CDR3 DNA: TGTGCCAGCAGCCAAAGCCCCACCGGGGAGCTGTTTTTT
clone size: NA; J gene: TRBJ2-4; CDR3 length: 16; V gene: TRBV27; D gene: TRBD1; CDR3 protein: CASSTLDRGSKNIQYF; CDR3 DNA: TGTGCCAGCAGTACGCTGGACAGGGGATCCAAAAACATTCAGTACTTC
clone size: few; J gene: TRBJ1-6; CDR3 length: 14; V gene: TRBV20-1; D gene: NA; CDR3 protein: CSARDNSYNSPLHF; CDR3 DNA: TGCAGTGCTAGAGATAACAGCTATAATTCACCCCTCCACTTT
clone size: few; J gene: TRBJ1-2; CDR3 length: 15; V gene: TRBV6-1; D gene: TRBD1; CDR3 protein: CASSERGQDREGYTF; CDR3 DNA: TGTGCCAGCAGTGAAAGGGGACAGGACAGAGAAGGCTACACCTTC
clone size: few; J gene: TRBJ2-7; CDR3 length: 16; V gene: TRBV20-1; D gene: TRBD2; CDR3 protein: CSARDILAGGHGEQYF; CDR3 DNA: TGCAGTGCTAGAGATATCCTAGCGGGGGGGCATGGCGAGCAGTACTTC
clone size: NA; J gene: TRBJ2-5; CDR3 length: 16; V gene: TRBV5-5; D gene: TRBD1; CDR3 protein: CASRAPGQGYQETQYF; CDR3 DNA: TGTGCCAGCAGAGCCCCGGGACAGGGGTACCAAGAGACCCAGTACTTC
clone size: NA; J gene: TRBJ1-2; CDR3 length: 16; V gene: TRBV5-4; D gene: NA; CDR3 protein: CASSFAGERSNYGYTF; CDR3 DNA: TGTGCCAGCAGCTTCGCAGGGGAACGATCTAACTATGGCTACACCTTC
clone size: once; J gene: TRBJ2-2; CDR3 length: 17; V gene: TRBV3-1; D gene: TRBD1; CDR3 protein: CACSQALGQRNTGELFF; CDR3 DNA: TGTGCCTGCAGCCAAGCCCTGGGACAGAGAAACACCGGGGAGCTGTTTTTT
clone size: NA; J gene: TRBJ2-2; CDR3 length: 17; V gene: TRBV5-1; D gene: NA; CDR3 protein: CASSEGRSHANTGELFF; CDR3 DNA: TGCGCCAGCAGCGAGGGACGGAGCCACGCGAACACCGGGGAGCTGTTTTTT
clone size: NA; J gene: TRBJ2-1; CDR3 length: 16; V gene: TRBV11-2; D gene: NA; CDR3 protein: CASSARGAGVYNEQFF; CDR3 DNA: TGTGCCAGCAGCGCCAGGGGGGCCGGGGTGTACAATGAGCAGTTCTTC
clone size: many; J gene: TRBJ2-1; CDR3 length: 16; V gene: TRBV24-1; D gene: TRBD2; CDR3 protein: CATSDIPAGSYNEQFF; CDR3 DNA: TGTGCCACCAGTGATATTCCAGCGGGATCCTACAATGAGCAGTTCTTC
clone size: NA; J gene: TRBJ1-1; CDR3 length: 15; V gene: TRBV4-3; D gene: NA; CDR3 protein: CASSQEKLGTGEAFF; CDR3 DNA: TGCGCCAGCAGCCAAGAGAAGCTGGGAACGGGTGAAGCTTTCTTT
clone size: NA; J gene: TRBJ2-5; CDR3 length: 17; V gene: TRBV12-3/TRBV12-4; D gene: TRBD2; CDR3 protein: CASSLSGSGGIRETQYF; CDR3 DNA: TGTGCCAGCAGTTTATCGGGTAGCGGGGGGATAAGAGAGACCCAGTACTTC
clone size: NA; J gene: TRBJ2-7; CDR3 length: 15; V gene: TRBV4-2; D gene: NA; CDR3 protein: CASSQGLVTPYEQYF; CDR3 DNA: TGTGCCAGCAGCCAAGGACTAGTTACCCCCTACGAGCAGTACTTC
clone size: few; J gene: TRBJ2-1; CDR3 length: 11; V gene: TRBV6-2/TRBV6-3; D gene: NA; CDR3 protein: CASMRYNEQFF; CDR3 DNA: TGTGCCAGCATGCGCTACAATGAGCAGTTCTTC
clone size: few; J gene: TRBJ2-4; CDR3 length: 16; V gene: TRBV4-2; D gene: TRBD2; CDR3 protein: CASSQGTSGGKNIQYF; CDR3 DNA: TGTGCCAGCAGCCAAGGGACTAGCGGGGGGAAAAACATTCAGTACTTC
clone size: NA; J gene: TRBJ2-3; CDR3 length: 18; V gene: TRBV7-8; D gene: TRBD2; CDR3 protein: CASSSSFTGLAGADTQYF; CDR3 DNA: TGTGCCAGCAGCTCAAGCTTTACGGGACTAGCGGGGGCAGATACGCAGTATTTT
clone size: NA; J gene: TRBJ2-1; CDR3 length: 19; V gene: TRBV2; D gene: NA; CDR3 protein: CASSFRGLPTFSSYNEQFF; CDR3 DNA: TGTGCCAGCAGTTTCCGGGGACTGCCCACCTTTAGCTCCTACAATGAGCAGTTCTTC
clone size: few; J gene: TRBJ2-1; CDR3 length: 20; V gene: TRBV24-1; D gene: TRBD2; CDR3 protein: CATSDRSSGETVSSYNEQFF; CDR3 DNA: TGTGCCACCAGTGATCGGTCTAGCGGAGAGACAGTGAGCTCCTACAATGAGCAGTTCTTC
clone size: few; J gene: TRBJ2-2; CDR3 length: 19; V gene: TRBV6-1; D gene: TRBD1; CDR3 protein: CASNPLGRGGPHTTGELFF; CDR3 DNA: TGTGCCAGCAACCCACTAGGGAGAGGGGGCCCACATACCACCGGGGAGCTGTTTTTT
clone size: few; J gene: TRBJ1-1; CDR3 length: 17; V gene: TRBV7-9; D gene: TRBD1; CDR3 protein: CASSRTGRVRMNTEAFF; CDR3 DNA: TGTGCCAGCAGCAGGACAGGGCGGGTCAGGATGAACACTGAAGCTTTCTTT
clone size: NA; J gene: TRBJ2-5; CDR3 length: 14; V gene: TRBV10-3; D gene: NA; CDR3 protein: CAISESIGGETQYF; CDR3 DNA: TGTGCCATCAGTGAGTCGATTGGCGGGGAGACCCAGTACTTC